The following is a T cell receptor beta chain sequence with its context. Its antigen remains unknown. This record belongs to a study of spatial heterogeneity in lung cancer. The overall study: The correlation between TCR transcript counts in tumor regions and a T cell module score from matched bulk RNA-seq was strong.

Study-wide findings and caveats: The estimate shows that only about 7.7% of tumor T cells were covered for alpha and 13% for beta chains. Within tumors, counts of expanded alpha and beta TCRs tracked tumor mutation counts.

TCRdb called the 5' RACE reads again in MiXCR, with one record for every CDR3 protein. The sample has about 27,000 distinct CDR3 sequences, roughly 6.9% seen once. The sample's time point: sample taken at primary tumor resection. The sequences come from lung tumor tissue, collected at surgery. This receptor was taken from a male donor with early-stage non-small cell lung cancer.

CDR3 nucleotide sequence: TGTGCCAGCAGCTTAGTTGTGCCCGGGACAGGGGCCTACAATGAGCAGTTCTTC. Amino acid sequence: CASSLVVPGTGAYNEQFF. The genes are TRBV7-2 and TRBJ2-1; 10 bases are a match to TRBD1. CDR3 size: 18 residues. CDR1 and CDR2 (germline): SGHTA, FQGNSA. Trimming at V came to 1 base and at J to 2 bases, leaving 8 bases not matched to a gene.